Presented here are 24 T cell receptor beta chains from one specimen sequenced in a study. Treg sorting used a CD4+CD25+CD127-/low gate. One entry per CDR3 protein results from TCRdb running MiXCR on the 5' RACE reads. This sample has about 57,000 distinct CDR3 sequences, with less than 30% found just once. The sample consisted of tumor-infiltrating Tregs sorted from the breast tumor. All receptors derive from a female donor with breast cancer.

This clonotype was found a few times. CDR3 DNA sequence: TGCAGCGTTGGGGTAGCTCTGGATGAGCAGTTCTTC. It is translated as CSVGVALDEQFF. The V gene is TRBV29-1, the J gene TRBJ2-1; D unclear. CDR3 length: 12 residues. The germline V gene has CDR1 SQVTM and CDR2 ANQGSEA. V was pared by 4 bases and J by 8 bases, with 12 bases between.

This chain uses TRBV7-9 with TRBJ1-1; no definite D call. Trimming shortened V by 2 bases and J by 0 bases, and 10 bases separated the two germline ends. This CDR3 comprises 15 residues. Germline V gene sequence: CDR1 SEHNR, CDR2 FQNEAQ (reference sequence). The CDR3 loop reads CASSLIIQMNTEAFF. As DNA, the CDR3 is TGTGCCAGCAGCTTAATTATACAGATGAACACTGAAGCTTTCTTT.

To note about this clonotype: This may stem from a read error, because a much larger clone lies one nucleotide away. The gene calls are TRBV7-2 and TRBJ1-1, with D unresolved. The CDR3 totals 14 residues. V lost 10 bases and J 2 bases, leaving 17 bases between the germline ends. Germline V gene lookup returns CDR1 SGHTA and CDR2 FQGNSA. Written as DNA, the CDR3 is TGTGCCAACATCCTGCAAACCGTAAACACTGAAGCTTTCTTT. Translated, it gives CANILQTVNTEAFF.

The V gene is TRBV11-2, the J gene TRBJ2-7; 9 nucleotides line up with TRBD2. The germline CDR1 and CDR2 sequences are SGHAT and FQNNGV. Losses at the gene ends were 5 bases for V and 2 bases for J; bases not matched to a gene: 13. The CDR3 loop spans 17 amino acids. CDR3 residues: CASSQPGKRGATYEQYF. CDR3 coding DNA: TGTGCCAGCAGCCAACCAGGCAAGCGGGGGGCCACCTACGAGCAGTACTTC.

The chain combines TRBV4-3 with TRBJ2-5, with 10 bases lining up with TRBD2. J gave up 2 bases and V 0 bases, and 3 bases lay outside the gene matches. This CDR3 has 16 amino acids. Germline CDR1 and CDR2: LGHNA and YSLEER. The CDR3 loop reads CASSQERAGGQETQYF. CDR3 nucleotide sequence: TGCGCCAGCAGCCAAGAGCGAGCGGGAGGGCAAGAGACCCAGTACTTC.

This clonotype was observed a few times. V and J are TRBV7-9 and TRBJ2-1; TRBD1 might be the D (5 bases). This CDR3 comprises 14 residues. Trimming removed 4 bases at V and 7 bases at J, with 14 bases between. Germline values: CDR1 SEHNR, CDR2 FQNEAQ (reference sequence). The CDR3, as DNA: TGTGCCAGCAGCTCATTGCAGGGTGCGAATGAGCAGTTCTTC. It specifies CASSSLQGANEQFF.

The CDR3 here is CASSLRGGTGEQFF. The CDR3 DNA sequence: TGTGCCAGCAGCTTACGGGGGGGAACGGGTGAGCAGTTCTTC. The chain combines TRBV7-3 with TRBJ2-1; 8 positions match TRBD2. The germline gives CDR1 SGHTA, CDR2 FQGTGA. The CDR3 length is 14 residues. J was trimmed by 9 bases and V by 2 bases; bases with no gene match: 6.

This clonotype appeared a few times. The chain recombines TRBV28 with TRBJ2-1; D uncertain. CDR3 length: 11 residues. V was trimmed by 6 bases and J by 5 bases, leaving 5 bases between them. Germline lookup yields CDR1 MDHEN and CDR2 SYDVKM. CDR3 sequence (DNA): TGTGCCAGCAGCGGAAACAATGAGCAGTTCTTC. It codes for CASSGNNEQFF.

This clonotype was recorded a few times. J is TRBJ1-2 and V is TRBV7-8, with D possibly TRBD1 on 5 matching bases. CDR3 length: 12 residues. The ends were cut back, 1 base at V and 6 bases at J, with 6 bases in the middle. Germline lookup yields CDR1 SGHVS and CDR2 FQNEAQ. Here the CDR3 reads CASSLVGDGYTF. In DNA form, the CDR3 reads TGTGCCAGCAGCTTAGTAGGGGATGGCTACACCTTC.

This clonotype came up a few times. The junction departs from germline at one end; a sequencing error may be responsible. The genes are TRBV5-1 and TRBJ1-2; 8 positions agree with TRBD1. CDR1 is SGHRS and CDR2 is YFSETQ in the germline V gene. CDR3 size: 14 residues. Here the CDR3 reads CASSQQTGDYGYTF. CDR3 DNA sequence: TGTGCCAGCAGCCAGCAGACAGGGGACTATGGCTACACCTTC.

The gene calls are TRBV4-1 and TRBJ2-7; no definite D call. V dropped 3 bases and J dropped 6 bases, with 15 bases sitting between them. The CDR3 runs to 14 residues. Germline-derived CDR1 and CDR2 are MGHRA and YSYEKL. The CDR3 region is CASSHGPTTPEQYF. In DNA form, the CDR3 reads TGCGCCAGCAGCCACGGACCTACTACTCCCGAGCAGTACTTC.

This clonotype has more than one count but fewer than ten. The rearrangement joins TRBV4-1 to TRBJ1-1; the D gene is possibly TRBD1 (5 bases). V lost 4 bases, J lost 3 bases, and 21 bases lay in between. The CDR3 covers 17 residues. The germline CDR1 and CDR2 sequences are MGHRA and YSYEKL. CDR3 coding DNA: TGCGCCAGCAGCCCCAAGCCCCGAGGGTGGGGGGACACTGAAGCTTTCTTT. Protein product: CASSPKPRGWGDTEAFF.

This rearrangement joins TRBV24-1 to TRBJ2-6; D uncertain. The germline V gene has CDR1 KGHDR and CDR2 SFDVKD. V lost 2 bases, J lost 2 bases, and 6 bases lay in between. The CDR3 runs to 15 residues. The chain's CDR3 is CATSDSSPGANVLTF. The DNA for the CDR3 is TGTGCCACCAGTGATTCATCTCCTGGGGCCAACGTCCTGACTTTC.

Details on this clonotype: A read error is possible here, since a much larger clone lies one base away. V is TRBV25-1 and J is TRBJ2-1; 10 bases are shared with TRBD2. Germline V gene sequence: CDR1 MGHDK, CDR2 SYGVNS. CDR3 length equals 16 residues. The CDR3 region is CVSSAQAGGPDNEQFF. In DNA form, the CDR3 reads TGTGTCAGCAGTGCCCAAGCGGGGGGGCCGGACAATGAGCAGTTCTTC.

In this sample, this clonotype turned up a few times. The chain has TRBV28 and TRBJ1-1; TRBD1 matches at 7 bases. Unmatched junction bases numbered 9, after V lost 7 bases and J lost 1 base. Per germline, CDR1 MDHEN and CDR2 SYDVKM. The length of the CDR3 is 15 residues. The CDR3 region is CASIEQGRKNTEAFF. As DNA, the CDR3 is TGTGCCAGCATTGAACAGGGGCGAAAGAACACTGAAGCTTTCTTT.

This clonotype has more than one count but fewer than ten. The V call is TRBV20-1, the J call TRBJ1-2, with D perhaps TRBD1 (5 bases). V was cut by 8 bases and J by 8 bases, with 21 bases left in between. The germline V gene encodes CDR1 DFQATT and CDR2 SNEGSKA (reference sequence). This CDR3 has 13 amino acids. The CDR3 DNA reads TGCAGTACCCGAGATGGCAGTTGGGACGGCTACACCTTC. Residues: CSTRDGSWDGYTF.

The V gene is TRBV7-9, the J gene TRBJ2-4; perhaps TRBD1 as D (5 bases). There are 12 residues in the CDR3. Germline V gene data show CDR1 as SEHNR and CDR2 as FQNEAQ (reference sequence). V lost 4 bases and J lost 15, with 16 bases in between. The CDR3 DNA follows: TGTGCCAGCAGCTCAGACGCAGGGATGAGGTACTTC. It is translated as CASSSDAGMRYF.

This clonotype was detected many times. The V and J genes are TRBV6-5 and TRBJ2-6, with D tentatively TRBD1 or TRBD2 (5 bases each). Germline lookup yields CDR1 MNHEY and CDR2 SVGAGI. Trimming removed 6 bases at V and 1 base at J, with 10 bases between. The CDR3 has 15 amino acids. The CDR3 protein is CASSPGSSGANVLTF. The DNA for the CDR3 is TGTGCCAGCAGCCCAGGGAGTTCTGGGGCCAACGTCCTGACTTTC.

The chain is built from TRBV5-1 and TRBJ2-5; 9 bases match TRBD2. This CDR3 spans 16 amino acids. CDR1 SGHRS and CDR2 YFSETQ come from the germline V gene. The ends lost 0 bases at V and 4 bases at J; junction bases unmatched: 7. The CDR3 nucleotides read TGCGCCAGCAGCTTGGAGGCTAGCGGGATGGGAGAGACCCAGTACTTC. Amino acid sequence: CASSLEASGMGETQYF.

This clonotype was detected ten times or more. V usage is TRBV29-1 and J usage is TRBJ1-2; TRBD1 matches at 7 bases. This CDR3 spans 13 amino acids. In germline, CDR1 is SQVTM, CDR2 ANQGSEA. Trimming at V came to 7 bases and at J to 3 bases, leaving 8 bases not matched to a gene. CDR3 region: CSAGGGADYGYTF. In DNA form, the CDR3 reads TGCAGCGCCGGAGGGGGCGCGGACTATGGCTACACCTTC.

This clonotype turned up a few times. In DNA, the CDR3 is TGTGCCAGCAGCTTAGCACAGGGGTCAGGTCAGCCCCAGCATTTT. Translated: CASSLAQGSGQPQHF. The V and J genes are TRBV7-2 and TRBJ1-5; TRBD1 matches 7 bases. V lost 0 bases and J lost 6; bases outside the gene matches: 5. The CDR3 is 15 amino acids. Germline lookup yields CDR1 SGHTA and CDR2 FQGNSA.

By sample share, this clonotype is medium-sized. For the CDR3, the DNA is TGTGCCAGCAGCAGAGATACAGATACGCAGTATTTT. This translates into CASSRDTDTQYF. The rearrangement links TRBV9 to TRBJ2-3; D call uncertain. Trimming cost V 4 bases and J 3 bases, with 6 bases left between them. Germline loops: CDR1 SGDLS, CDR2 YYNGEE. The CDR3 sequence is 12 residues long.

V usage is TRBV15 and J usage is TRBJ1-1, with D hard to call. CDR1 and CDR2 (germline): LNHNV, YYDKDF (reference sequence). The CDR3 runs to 14 residues. The V and J ends lost 2 bases and 3 bases respectively, with 10 bases between them. CDR3 nucleotide sequence: TGTGCCACCAGCAGAATAGGGAGGGACACTGAAGCTTTCTTT. Amino acids: CATSRIGRDTEAFF.

The rearrangement joins TRBV6-6 to TRBJ2-2; 9 nucleotides agree with TRBD2. The ends lost 6 bases at V and 0 bases at J; junction bases unmatched: 5. The CDR3 is 16 residues long. Germline V lookup: CDR1 MNHNY, CDR2 SVGAGI (reference sequence). The chain's CDR3 is CASSQAGGTNTGELFF. The DNA for the CDR3 is TGTGCCAGCAGCCAAGCGGGGGGCACGAACACCGGGGAGCTGTTTTTT.